The rows below give T cell receptor beta chains drawn from one sample of a study of shared T cell receptors in the human thymus. The table came from immunoSEQ multiplex PCR; TCRdb's copy has only in-frame clones and leaves some out. The sample has over 450,000 clones, roughly 74% seen once. The sample was also reused in another study, on human thymus T cells.

The sequencing sample was made of thymocytes. The receptors were gathered from a boy under three years old with a congenital heart defect. Each CDR3 is given with its conserved first and last residue. A D gene is named only where the DNA matches it firmly. Expanded clones are given a class, and other clones once, few, many or no size at all.

CDR3 DNA: TGCGCCAGCAGCCAAGATCTTGGCCCCGCCCCCAACAAGTACTACGAGCAGTACTTC
CDR3 protein: CASSQDLGPAPNKYYEQYF
V gene: TRBV4-3
D gene: -
clone size: -
J gene: TRBJ2-7

CDR3 DNA: TGCGCCAGCAGTGAGGTACTCACTGAAGCTTTCTTT
CDR3 protein: CASSEVLTEAFF
V gene: TRBV10-2
D gene: -
clone size: -
J gene: TRBJ1-1

CDR3 DNA: TGTGCCAGCAGCTTGAAGCAGGGTGCAACTAATGAAAAACTGTTTTTT
CDR3 protein: CASSLKQGATNEKLFF
V gene: TRBV5-6
D gene: -
clone size: -
J gene: TRBJ1-4

CDR3 DNA: TGTGCCAGCGGACGAGGCCCCGGGGACACTGAAGCTTTCTTT
CDR3 protein: CASGRGPGDTEAFF
V gene: TRBV25-1
D gene: -
clone size: -
J gene: TRBJ1-1

CDR3 DNA: TGCGCCAGCAGCTTTTTGACTAGCGGGAGGGATGAGCAGTTCTTC
CDR3 protein: CASSFLTSGRDEQFF
V gene: TRBV5-1
D gene: TRBD2
clone size: -
J gene: TRBJ2-1

CDR3 DNA: TGTGCCAGCAGCGTAGGCATTGAGAACTATGGCTACACCTTC
CDR3 protein: CASSVGIENYGYTF
V gene: TRBV9
D gene: -
clone size: -
J gene: TRBJ1-2

CDR3 DNA: TGTGCCAGCAGTACCCGGGGAGGTGGCAATCAGCCCCAGCATTTT
CDR3 protein: CASSTRGGGNQPQHF
V gene: TRBV28
D gene: -
clone size: once
J gene: TRBJ1-5

CDR3 DNA: TGTGCCAGCAGCCTGCGAGCGGGGGGTGGCGACGAGCAGTACTTC
CDR3 protein: CASSLRAGGGDEQYF
V gene: TRBV7-7
D gene: TRBD2
clone size: -
J gene: TRBJ2-7

CDR3 DNA: TGTGCCAGCAGTTCCCGCAGGGGGAGCGGGTCGGGAGAGACCCAGTACTTC
CDR3 protein: CASSSRRGSGSGETQYF
V gene: TRBV27
D gene: -
clone size: -
J gene: TRBJ2-5

CDR3 DNA: TGCGCCAGCAGCCAATTGGTGGGAGAAAGTGAGCAGTTCTTC
CDR3 protein: CASSQLVGESEQFF
V gene: TRBV4-3
D gene: -
clone size: -
J gene: TRBJ2-1

CDR3 DNA: TGCGCCAGCAGCCAAGGGGTTTCCGGGACTAGCGGGGATTGTTACGAGCAGTACTTC
CDR3 protein: CASSQGVSGTSGDCYEQYF
V gene: TRBV4-3
D gene: TRBD2
clone size: -
J gene: TRBJ2-7

CDR3 DNA: TGCGCCAGCAGCCAAGATTGGGTTAGGGGGAGCCGTAATGAAAAACTGTTTTTT
CDR3 protein: CASSQDWVRGSRNEKLFF
V gene: TRBV4-3
D gene: -
clone size: -
J gene: TRBJ1-4

CDR3 DNA: TGCGCCAGCAGCTTATCGACCGGACAGGGGTTCACAGATACGCAGTATTTT
CDR3 protein: CASSLSTGQGFTDTQYF
V gene: TRBV5-1
D gene: TRBD1
clone size: once
J gene: TRBJ2-3

CDR3 DNA: TGTGCCAGCAGCTTAGTGAGGACTAGGAGCTCAGATACGCAGTATTTT
CDR3 protein: CASSLVRTRSSDTQYF
V gene: TRBV7-2
D gene: TRBD2
clone size: -
J gene: TRBJ2-3